A single sample is the source of the 3 T cell receptor beta chains below, sequenced in a study of T-cell reconstitution after alpha-beta-depleted transplantation in children (dated by TCRdb to the mid-2010s). The library was built by means of PCR. Instrument used: Illumina HiSeq 2500. To normalize quantification of the TCRbeta repertoire, the TCR libraries were built with molecular barcoding that relied on unique molecular identifiers. The public reads were quality trimmed at Q25 with fastp and then assembled into clones with MiXCR by TCRdb, keeping productive beta chains. CDR3 protein sequences are deduplicated, and each keeps its most common genes and DNA. The sample table lists about 540,000 distinct CDR3 sequences, approximately 20% of them with a count of one. The top ten hold roughly 3.3% of the sample. Specimen: PBMCs from the stem cell graft donor, collected from the stem cell graft. These receptors were obtained from a human donor who donated a stem cell graft to a child with acute lymphoblastic leukemia.

This clonotype was detected a few times. The V and J genes are TRBV5-1 and TRBJ2-3, with D perhaps being TRBD1 or TRBD2 (5 bases each). Germline CDR1 and CDR2: SGHRS and YFSETQ. The CDR3 loop spans 15 amino acids. V was trimmed by 3 bases and J by 3 bases, leaving 14 bases between them. CDR3 region: CASSSGTVSTDTQYF. As DNA, the CDR3 is TGCGCCAGCAGCTCCGGGACCGTCAGTACAGATACGCAGTATTTT.

Many counts were recorded for this clonotype. The V and J genes are TRBV5-1 and TRBJ2-7, with D possibly TRBD2 on 5 matching bases. In germline, CDR1 is SGHRS, CDR2 YFSETQ. Trimming removed 0 bases at V and 2 bases at J, with 9 bases between. CDR3 length: 14 amino acids. CDR3 bases: TGCGCCAGCAGCTTGGGCGGGCAGACCTACGAGCAGTACTTC. This encodes CASSLGGQTYEQYF.

This clonotype was counted only a few times. The rearrangement joins TRBV5-1 to TRBJ2-5; D is unresolved. The CDR3 runs 14 residues. Germline CDR1 is SGHRS and CDR2 is YFSETQ. The V and J ends lost 4 bases and 1 base respectively, with 11 bases between them. Written as DNA, the CDR3 is TGCGCCAGCAGCCTCCATAGCCTCCAAGAGACCCAGTACTTC. It encodes CASSLHSLQETQYF.